The 14 T cell receptor beta chains in this list originate from one sample, sequenced in a study of T-cell reconstitution after alpha-beta-depleted transplantation in children. The authors prepared the TCRbeta library with unique molecular identifiers. TCRdb recomputed calls from the PCR reads with MiXCR, one row per CDR3 protein. The sample lists some 500,000 distinct CDR3 sequences, about 16% occurring once. The input for sequencing was PBMCs from the stem cell graft donor, taken from the stem cell graft. These receptors all come from a human donor who donated a stem cell graft to a child with acute lymphoblastic leukemia.

The rearrangement joins TRBV20-1 to TRBJ2-1, with D perhaps assigned TRBD1 or TRBD2 (5 bases each). Trimming removed 3 bases at V and 4 bases at J, with 19 bases between. Germline-derived CDR1 and CDR2 are DFQATT and SNEGSKA (reference sequence). The CDR3 extends over 16 amino acids. The CDR3 reads CSARENGDRTYNEQFF. CDR3 DNA: TGCAGTGCTAGGGAGAATGGGGACCGAACGTACAATGAGCAGTTCTTC.

The CDR3 is CASSPKETGGRYNEQFF. Written as DNA, the CDR3 is TGTGCCAGCAGCCCCAAAGAGACAGGCGGTCGGTACAATGAGCAGTTCTTC. V usage is TRBV5-5 and J usage is TRBJ2-1, with D maybe TRBD1 (6 bases). The CDR3 loop spans 17 amino acids. Looked up from germline, CDR1 is SGHKS and CDR2 is YYEKEE (reference sequence). The V end was cut by 4 bases, the J end by 4 bases, with 21 bases between.

Note on this clonotype: One end of the junction fails to match germline, which may point to a read error. The rearrangement links TRBV7-9 to TRBJ2-1; D possibly uses TRBD1 or TRBD2 (5 bases each). Germline values: CDR1 SEHNR, CDR2 FQNEAQ (reference sequence). The length of the CDR3 is 14 residues. CDR3 bases: TGTGCCAGCAGTTTAGGTGGGACCCCCAATGAGCAGTTCTTC. It translates to CASSLGGTPNEQFF. Full variable domain (missing parts from reference TRBV7-9 and TRBJ2-1): DTGVSQNPRHKITKRGQNVTFRCDPISEHNRLYWYRQTLGQGPEFLTYFQNEAQLEKSRLLSDRFSAERPKGSFSTLEIQRTEQGDSAMYLCASSLGGTPNEQFFGPGTRLTVL.

This chain links TRBV5-6 with TRBJ2-7; possibly TRBD1 for D (5 bases). CDR1 and CDR2 (germline): SGHDT, YYEEEE. CDR3 length equals 14 residues. Trimming took off 5 bases at V and 2 bases at J, with 14 bases between the two ends. The CDR3 DNA follows: TGTGCCAGCAGGGTGGACACAGCCCCCTACGAGCAGTACTTC. Translated, it gives CASRVDTAPYEQYF.

This clonotype was counted a few times. The CDR3 DNA reads as TGCGCCAGCAGACTTGGCTTCCTACTAGCGGCCACAGATACGCAGTATTTT. It specifies CASRLGFLLAATDTQYF. The chain uses TRBV5-1 and TRBJ2-3; TRBD2 aligns across 8 bases. The CDR3 extends over 17 amino acids. Germline CDR1 SGHRS, CDR2 YFSETQ. Unmatched junction bases numbered 13, after V lost 5 bases and J lost 2 bases.

This clonotype was seen a handful of times. The V call is TRBV29-1, the J call TRBJ2-6, with 10 nucleotides matching TRBD1. The germline CDR1 and CDR2 sequences are SQVTM and ANQGSEA. V lost 7 bases and J lost 0; bases outside the gene matches: 9. The CDR3 extends over 17 amino acids. The CDR3 protein is CSADRGPPLSGANVLTF. For the CDR3, the DNA is TGCAGCGCCGACAGGGGGCCGCCCCTCTCTGGGGCCAACGTCCTGACTTTC.

This chain connects TRBV6-2 or TRBV6-3 to TRBJ1-1; 7 bases match TRBD1. Germline CDR1 and CDR2: MNHEY and SVGEGT. V shed 6 bases and J 1 base; nucleotides not matched to a gene: 5. CDR3 length: 14 residues. The CDR3 region is CASRARTGNTEAFF. The DNA for the CDR3 is TGTGCCAGCAGGGCGAGGACAGGGAACACTGAAGCTTTCTTT.

The genes are TRBV27 and TRBJ2-7; maybe TRBD2 (6 bases). CDR1 is MNHEY and CDR2 is SMNVEV in the germline V gene (reference sequence). Between the trimmed V and J ends, which lost 0 bases and 2 bases, there was a span of 20 bases. This CDR3 is built from 18 residues. CDR3 nucleotide sequence: TGTGCCAGCAGTTTATCGAGCCCCCTAGCGCGTCCTCCCTACGAGCAGTACTTC. Its protein is CASSLSSPLARPPYEQYF.

This chain links TRBV19 with TRBJ1-4; a weak D match, TRBD1 (6 bases). Trimming removed 4 bases at V and 10 bases at J, with 13 bases between. Germline CDR1 is LNHDA and CDR2 is SQIVND (reference sequence). The CDR3 has 13 residues. In DNA, the CDR3 is TGTGCCAGTAGTACCGGGACAAGGAGAAAACTGTTTTTT. Its protein product is CASSTGTRRKLFF.

The chain uses TRBV10-3 and TRBJ2-7; D ambiguous. Trimming shortened V by 4 bases and J by 7 bases, and 23 bases separated the two germline ends. CDR1 ENHRY and CDR2 SYGVKD come from the germline V gene. The CDR3 loop spans 16 amino acids. CDR3 sequence (DNA): TGTGCCATCAGTGGATACGACCTACCTTCTGGGCGGGAGCAGTACTTC. Protein product: CAISGYDLPSGREQYF.

As regards this clonotype: At one of its ends the junction is not consistent with the germline gene, which may arise from a read error. DNA for the CDR3: TGTGCCAGCAGCTCCCAGGGGGCTAACGATGGCTACACCTTC. Encoded protein: CASSSQGANDGYTF. The J gene is TRBJ1-2, the V gene TRBV5-4, with 8 positions matching TRBD1. CDR1 SGHNT and CDR2 YYREEE come from the germline V gene (reference sequence). This CDR3 has 14 amino acids.

This clonotype has only a few counts. The V gene is TRBV3-1, the J gene TRBJ2-1; 10 bases match TRBD1. CDR3 length: 14 amino acids. The V gene end was trimmed by 4 bases and the J gene end by 6 bases; junction bases not matched to a gene: 3. Germline values: CDR1 LGHDT, CDR2 YNNKEL (reference sequence). CDR3 coding DNA: TGTGCCAGCAGCCGACAGGGGGCATTCAATGAGCAGTTCTTC. It encodes CASSRQGAFNEQFF.

There are a few counts of this clonotype. The chain carries TRBV20-1 and TRBJ2-3, with D maybe TRBD1 (6 bases). Trimming took 4 bases from V and 2 from J, leaving 16 bases between them. Germline loops: CDR1 DFQATT, CDR2 SNEGSKA (reference sequence). The CDR3 sequence is 15 residues long. The CDR3 here is CSAIPWGRITDTQYF. CDR3 sequence (DNA): TGCAGTGCTATCCCCTGGGGGCGGATCACAGATACGCAGTATTTT.

Only a few counts were recorded for this clonotype. The gene calls are TRBV6-5 and TRBJ1-5; no definite D call. V lost 4 bases to trimming and J lost 3 bases, with 10 bases between them. The length of the CDR3 is 14 residues. CDR1 and CDR2 (germline): MNHEY, SVGAGI. The CDR3 spells CASSFSGDNQPQHF. CDR3 DNA sequence: TGTGCCAGCAGTTTCTCTGGGGACAATCAGCCCCAGCATTTT.